The present entry profiles one TCR beta chain with its context. Sequencing was performed with immunoSEQ multiplex PCR; in TCRdb, only in-frame clones are kept and a portion is missing. The sample consists of about 6,000 clones, just under 60% of them appearing once. The sample belongs to a study of neoadjuvant anti-PD-1 for oral cavity cancer. Study-level background: Patients without progression got a fourth dose around day 43.

CDR1 and CDR2 (germline): SGHRS, YFSETQ. The CDR3 is 13 amino acids. V was clipped by 3 bases and J by 4 bases; unmatched bases: 4. Patients were newly diagnosed with stage II-IVA oral cavity squamous cell carcinoma without prior systemic or radiation treatment. The sequence was obtained from a person aged 40-85 years with oral cavity squamous cell carcinoma. This chain links TRBV5-1 with TRBJ2-7; 7 nucleotides align to TRBD1. The sample in question was tumor tissue, obtained before nivolumab (anti-PD-1) treatment. The CDR3 nucleotides are TGCGCCAGCAGCTCGGGACAGCAATACGAGCAGTACTTC. Its protein is CASSSGQQYEQYF.